The following is a T cell receptor beta chain sequence with its context. CDR3 length equals 16 residues. The germline gives CDR1 MGHDK, CDR2 SYGVNS. Between the trimmed V and J ends, which lost 0 bases and 1 base, there was a span of 12 bases. Researchers ran the PCR with 60 Vbeta and 13 Jbeta primers. Using immunoSEQ multiplex PCR, the repertoire was profiled, and TCRdb retains in-frame clones only, with some absent. The table includes 190,000 or so clones, 70% to 80% detected once. This sample stems from a study of cytomegalovirus exposure and HLA in healthy donors. The chain carries TRBV25-1 and TRBJ1-1, with D maybe TRBD1 (5 bases). The TCR comes from a male donor in good health and CMV-seropositive. The material sequenced was PBMCs. The CDR3 DNA is TGTGCCAGCAGTGAATACTACGGTCAGGGGAACACTGAAGCTTTCTTT. Translation gives CASSEYYGQGNTEAFF.